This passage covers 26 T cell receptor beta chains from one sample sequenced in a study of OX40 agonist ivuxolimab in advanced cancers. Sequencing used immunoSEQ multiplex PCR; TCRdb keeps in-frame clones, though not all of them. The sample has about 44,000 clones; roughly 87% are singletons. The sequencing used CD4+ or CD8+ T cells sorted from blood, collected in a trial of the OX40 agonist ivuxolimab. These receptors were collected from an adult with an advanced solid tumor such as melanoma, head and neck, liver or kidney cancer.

This CDR3 is CASSSAGTDNSPLHF. CDR3 in DNA: TGTGCCAGCAGCTCAGCCGGGACAGATAATTCACCCCTCCACTTT. V is TRBV7-8 and J is TRBJ1-6; 7 nucleotides line up with TRBD1. The CDR3 length is 15 residues. In germline, CDR1 is SGHVS, CDR2 FQNEAQ. V was pared by 4 bases and J by 5 bases, with 5 bases of the junction left unmatched.

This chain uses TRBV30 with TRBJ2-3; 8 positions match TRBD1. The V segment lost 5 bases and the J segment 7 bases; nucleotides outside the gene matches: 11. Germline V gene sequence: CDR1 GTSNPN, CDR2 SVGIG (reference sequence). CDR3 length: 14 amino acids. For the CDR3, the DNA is TGTGCCTGGCAAACCGGGACAGGCCATAATACGCAGTATTTT. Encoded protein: CAWQTGTGHNTQYF.

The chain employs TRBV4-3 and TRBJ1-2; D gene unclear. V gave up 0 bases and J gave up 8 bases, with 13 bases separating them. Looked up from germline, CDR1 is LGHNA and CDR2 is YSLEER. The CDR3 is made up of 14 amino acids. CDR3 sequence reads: CASSQDGGRTGYTF. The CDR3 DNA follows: TGCGCCAGCAGCCAAGATGGTGGACGCACGGGCTACACCTTC.

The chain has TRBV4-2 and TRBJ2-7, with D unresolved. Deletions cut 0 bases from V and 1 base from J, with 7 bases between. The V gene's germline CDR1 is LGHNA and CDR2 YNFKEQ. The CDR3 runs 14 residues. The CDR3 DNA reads TGTGCCAGCAGCCAAGAGTGGGGATCCTACGAGCAGTACTTC. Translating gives CASSQEWGSYEQYF.

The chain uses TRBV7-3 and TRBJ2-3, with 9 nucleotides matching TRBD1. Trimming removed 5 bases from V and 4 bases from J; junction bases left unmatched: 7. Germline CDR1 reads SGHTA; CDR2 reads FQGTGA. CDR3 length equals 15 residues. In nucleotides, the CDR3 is TGTGCCAGCAGCCTTACAGGGGGCAAGGCAGATACGCAGTATTTT. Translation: CASSLTGGKADTQYF.

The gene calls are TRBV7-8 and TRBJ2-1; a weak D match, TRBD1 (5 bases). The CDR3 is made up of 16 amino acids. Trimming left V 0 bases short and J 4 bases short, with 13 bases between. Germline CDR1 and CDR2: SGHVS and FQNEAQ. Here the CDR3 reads CASSLARPAGYNEQFF. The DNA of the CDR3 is TGTGCCAGCAGCTTAGCGAGGCCAGCAGGGTACAATGAGCAGTTCTTC.

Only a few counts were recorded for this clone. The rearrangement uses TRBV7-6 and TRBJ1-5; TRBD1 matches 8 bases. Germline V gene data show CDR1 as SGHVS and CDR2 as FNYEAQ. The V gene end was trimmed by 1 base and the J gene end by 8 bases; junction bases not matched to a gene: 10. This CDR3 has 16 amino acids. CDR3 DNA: TGTGCCAGCAGCTTAGGAAGGACAGGGTTAATCAAGCCCCAGCATTTT. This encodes CASSLGRTGLIKPQHF.

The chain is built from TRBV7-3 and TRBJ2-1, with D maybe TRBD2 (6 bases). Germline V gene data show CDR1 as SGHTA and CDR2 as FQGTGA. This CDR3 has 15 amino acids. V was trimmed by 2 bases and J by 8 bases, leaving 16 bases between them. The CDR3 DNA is TGTGCCAGCAGCTTATTTGCGGGGTCTGTTGATGAGCAGTTCTTC. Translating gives CASSLFAGSVDEQFF.

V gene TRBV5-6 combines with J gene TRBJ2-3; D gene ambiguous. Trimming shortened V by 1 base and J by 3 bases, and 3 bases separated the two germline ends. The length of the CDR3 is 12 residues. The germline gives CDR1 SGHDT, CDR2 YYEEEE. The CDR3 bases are TGTGCCAGCAGCTTGATAACAGATACGCAGTATTTT. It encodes CASSLITDTQYF.

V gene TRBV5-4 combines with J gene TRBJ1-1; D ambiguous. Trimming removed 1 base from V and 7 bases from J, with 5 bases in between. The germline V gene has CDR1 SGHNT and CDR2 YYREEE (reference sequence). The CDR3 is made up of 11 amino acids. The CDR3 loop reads CASSLYSEAFF. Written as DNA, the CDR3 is TGTGCCAGCAGCTTGTACAGTGAAGCTTTCTTT.

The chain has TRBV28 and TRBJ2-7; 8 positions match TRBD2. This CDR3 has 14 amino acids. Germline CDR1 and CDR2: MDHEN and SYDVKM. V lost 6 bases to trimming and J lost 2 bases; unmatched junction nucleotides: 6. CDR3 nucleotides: TGTGCCAGCAGCCCGGGACTAGGGACCTACGAGCAGTACTTC. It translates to CASSPGLGTYEQYF. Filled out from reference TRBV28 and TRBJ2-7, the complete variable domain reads DVKVTQSSRYLVKRTGEKVFLECVQDMDHENMFWYRQDPGLGLRLIYFSYDVKMKEKGDIPEGYSVSREKKERFSLILESASTNQTSMYLCASSPGLGTYEQYFGPGTRLTVT.

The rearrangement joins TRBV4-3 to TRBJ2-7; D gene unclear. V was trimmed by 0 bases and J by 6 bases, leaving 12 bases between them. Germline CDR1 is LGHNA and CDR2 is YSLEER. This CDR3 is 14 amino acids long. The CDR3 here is CASSQDLGVSEQYV. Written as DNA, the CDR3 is TGCGCCAGCAGCCAAGATCTTGGGGTATCCGAGCAGTACGTC.

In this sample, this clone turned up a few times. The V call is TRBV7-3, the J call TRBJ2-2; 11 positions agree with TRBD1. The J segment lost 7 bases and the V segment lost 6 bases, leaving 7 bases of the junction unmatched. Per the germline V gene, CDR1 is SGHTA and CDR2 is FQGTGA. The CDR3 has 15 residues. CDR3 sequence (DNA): TGTGCCAGCAGGAGGACAGGGGGCGCTGACGGGGAGCTGTTTTTT. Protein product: CASRRTGGADGELFF.

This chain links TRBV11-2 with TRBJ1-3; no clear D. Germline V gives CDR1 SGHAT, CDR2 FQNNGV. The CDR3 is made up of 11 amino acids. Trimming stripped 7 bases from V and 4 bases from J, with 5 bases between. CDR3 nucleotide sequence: TGTGCCAGCATTTCGGGAAACACCATATATTTT. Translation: CASISGNTIYF.

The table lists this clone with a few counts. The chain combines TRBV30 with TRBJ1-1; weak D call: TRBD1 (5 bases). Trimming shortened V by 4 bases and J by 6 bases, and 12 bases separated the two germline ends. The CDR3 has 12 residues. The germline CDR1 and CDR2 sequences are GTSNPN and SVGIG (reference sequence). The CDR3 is CAWKWDSAEAFF. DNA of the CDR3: TGTGCCTGGAAATGGGACTCGGCTGAAGCTTTCTTT.

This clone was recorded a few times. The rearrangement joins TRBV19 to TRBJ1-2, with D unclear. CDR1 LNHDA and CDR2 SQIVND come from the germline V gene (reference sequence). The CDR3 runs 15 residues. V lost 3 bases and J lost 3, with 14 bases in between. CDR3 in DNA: TGTGCCAGTAGTATGAGTCGTACAGCTTACTATGGCTACACCTTC. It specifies CASSMSRTAYYGYTF.

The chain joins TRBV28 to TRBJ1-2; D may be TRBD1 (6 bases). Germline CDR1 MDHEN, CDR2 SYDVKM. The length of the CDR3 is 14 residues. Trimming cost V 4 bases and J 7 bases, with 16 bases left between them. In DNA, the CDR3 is TGTGCCAGCAGTTCCATAGGGGGGTCTTCTGGCTACACCTTC. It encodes CASSSIGGSSGYTF.

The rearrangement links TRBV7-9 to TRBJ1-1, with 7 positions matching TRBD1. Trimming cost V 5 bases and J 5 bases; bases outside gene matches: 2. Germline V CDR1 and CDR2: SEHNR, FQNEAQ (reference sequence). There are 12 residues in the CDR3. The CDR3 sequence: CASSETGTEAFF. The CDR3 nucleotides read TGTGCCAGCAGCGAGACAGGGACTGAAGCTTTCTTT.

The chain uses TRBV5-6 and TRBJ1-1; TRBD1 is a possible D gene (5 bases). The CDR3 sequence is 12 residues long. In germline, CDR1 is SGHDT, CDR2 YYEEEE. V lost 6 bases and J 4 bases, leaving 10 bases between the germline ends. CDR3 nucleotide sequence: TGTGCCAGCACGCAGGGAAGCACTGAAGCTTTCTTT. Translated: CASTQGSTEAFF. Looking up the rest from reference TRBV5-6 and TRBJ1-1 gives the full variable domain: DAGVTQSPTHLIKTRGQQVTLRCSPKSGHDTVSWYQQALGQGPQFIFQYYEEEERQRGNFPDRFSGHQFPNYSSELNVNALLLGDSALYLCASTQGSTEAFFGQGTRLTVV.

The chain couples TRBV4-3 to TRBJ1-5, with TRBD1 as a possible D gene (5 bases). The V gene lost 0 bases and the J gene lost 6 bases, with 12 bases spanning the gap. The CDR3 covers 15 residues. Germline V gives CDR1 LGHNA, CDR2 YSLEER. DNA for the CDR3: TGCGCCAGCAGCCAAGATGGGACGGGGAGTCAGCCCCAGCATTTT. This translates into CASSQDGTGSQPQHF.

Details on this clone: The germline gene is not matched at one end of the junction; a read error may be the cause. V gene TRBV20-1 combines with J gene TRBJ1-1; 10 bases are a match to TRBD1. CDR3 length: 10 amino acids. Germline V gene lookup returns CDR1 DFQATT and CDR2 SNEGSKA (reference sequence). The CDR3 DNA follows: TGCAGTGCGCCCGGGACAGGGGCCCCTTGG. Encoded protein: CSAPGTGAPW.

The CDR3 nucleotides are TGTGCCAGCAGTTACGGCCAAACTAATCAGCCCCAGCATTTT. Translating it yields CASSYGQTNQPQHF. The chain has TRBV6-6 and TRBJ1-5, with unresolved D. The ends were cut back, 2 bases at V and 4 bases at J, with 9 bases in the middle. Germline V gene sequence: CDR1 MNHNY, CDR2 SVGAGI (reference sequence). The CDR3 totals 14 residues.

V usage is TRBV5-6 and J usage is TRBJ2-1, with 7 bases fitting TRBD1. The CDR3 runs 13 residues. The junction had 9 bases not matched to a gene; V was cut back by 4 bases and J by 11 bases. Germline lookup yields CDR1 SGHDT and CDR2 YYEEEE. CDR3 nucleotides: TGTGCCAGCAGCAGAGGGCCACAGGGGCAGCAGTTCTTC. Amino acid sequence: CASSRGPQGQQFF.

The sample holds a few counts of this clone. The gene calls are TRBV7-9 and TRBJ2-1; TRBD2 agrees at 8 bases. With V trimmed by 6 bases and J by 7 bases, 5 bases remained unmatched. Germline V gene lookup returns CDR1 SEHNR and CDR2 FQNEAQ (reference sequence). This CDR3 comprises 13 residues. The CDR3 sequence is CASSSGTRNEQFF. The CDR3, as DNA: TGTGCCAGCAGTTCCGGGACTAGGAATGAGCAGTTCTTC.

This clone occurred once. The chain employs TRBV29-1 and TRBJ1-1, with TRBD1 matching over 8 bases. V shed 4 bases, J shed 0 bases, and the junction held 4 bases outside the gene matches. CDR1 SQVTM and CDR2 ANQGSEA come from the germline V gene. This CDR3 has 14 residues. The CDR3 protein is CSVGTGPMNTEAFF. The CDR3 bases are TGCAGCGTTGGGACAGGGCCGATGAACACTGAAGCTTTCTTT.

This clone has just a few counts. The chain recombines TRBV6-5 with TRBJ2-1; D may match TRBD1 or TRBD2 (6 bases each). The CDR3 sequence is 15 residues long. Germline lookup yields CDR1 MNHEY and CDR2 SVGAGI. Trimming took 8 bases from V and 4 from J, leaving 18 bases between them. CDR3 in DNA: TGTGCCAGCGGGGGGCAGGGCCAAAAATACAATGAGCAGTTCTTC. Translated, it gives CASGGQGQKYNEQFF.